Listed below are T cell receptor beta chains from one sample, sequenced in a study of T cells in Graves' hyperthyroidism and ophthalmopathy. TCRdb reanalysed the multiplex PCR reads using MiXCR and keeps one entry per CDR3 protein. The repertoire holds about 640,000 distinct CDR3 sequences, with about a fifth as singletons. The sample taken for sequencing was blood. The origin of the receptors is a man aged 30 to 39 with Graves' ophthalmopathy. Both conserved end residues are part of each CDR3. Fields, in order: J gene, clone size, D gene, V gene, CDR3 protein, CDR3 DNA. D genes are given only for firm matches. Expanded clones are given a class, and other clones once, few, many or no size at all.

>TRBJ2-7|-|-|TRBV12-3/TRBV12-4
CASRGGADYEQYF
TGTGCCAGCAGGGGGGGTGCTGACTACGAGCAGTACTTC
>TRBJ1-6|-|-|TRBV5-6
CASRRRQLLDSPLHF
TGTGCCAGTCGAAGGAGACAGCTCTTGGATTCACCCCTCCACTTT
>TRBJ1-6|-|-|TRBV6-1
CASSEARSNNSPLHF
TGTGCCAGCAGTGAAGCGCGAAGTAATAATTCACCCCTCCACTTT
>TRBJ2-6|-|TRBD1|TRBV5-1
CASSLAGTDLLSGANVLTF
TGCGCCAGCAGCTTGGCCGGGACAGACCTTCTCTCTGGGGCCAACGTCCTGACTTTC
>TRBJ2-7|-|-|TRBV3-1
CASSRSGPYEQYF
TGTGCCAGCAGCCGTTCAGGGCCGTACGAGCAGTACTTC
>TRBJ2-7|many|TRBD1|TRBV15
CATSRGFGDSSYEQYF
TGTGCCACCAGCAGAGGTTTCGGGGACAGCTCCTACGAGCAGTACTTC
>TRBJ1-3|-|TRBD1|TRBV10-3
CAVRTGTGNTIYF
TGTGCCGTCCGGACAGGGACGGGAAACACCATATATTTT
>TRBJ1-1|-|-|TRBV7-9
CASSLVEGSGNTEAFF
TGTGCCAGCAGCTTAGTTGAAGGAAGTGGGAACACTGAAGCTTTCTTT
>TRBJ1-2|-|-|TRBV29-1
CSVWEPSETLGYTF
TGCAGCGTTTGGGAGCCGTCTGAGACACTCGGCTACACCTTC
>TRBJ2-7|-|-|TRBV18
CASSPRHEVVSYEQYF
TGTGCCAGCTCGCCCCGACATGAGGTAGTATCCTACGAGCAGTACTTC
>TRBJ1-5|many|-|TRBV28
CASSRTASNQPQHF
TGTGCCAGCAGCCGGACCGCTAGCAATCAGCCCCAGCATTTT
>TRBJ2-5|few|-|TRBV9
CASSVSEETQYF
TGTGCCAGCAGCGTTTCGGAAGAGACCCAGTACTTC
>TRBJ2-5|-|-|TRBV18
CASSPRQGFQYF
TGTGCCAGCTCACCAAGGCAGGGGTTCCAGTACTTC
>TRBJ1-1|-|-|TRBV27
CASSLSPGLEAFF
TGTGCCAGCAGTTTATCCCCGGGACTTGAAGCTTTCTTT
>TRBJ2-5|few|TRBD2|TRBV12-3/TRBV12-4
CASSLSGLRQETQYF
TGTGCCAGCAGTCTATCGGGACTACGTCAAGAGACCCAGTACTTC
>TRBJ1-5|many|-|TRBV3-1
CASSQGGYSNQPQHF
TGTGCCAGCAGCCAAGGTGGTTATAGCAATCAGCCCCAGCATTTT
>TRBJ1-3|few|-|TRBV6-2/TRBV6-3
CASKLRQESSGNTIYF
TGTGCCAGCAAACTTCGACAGGAAAGCTCTGGAAACACCATATATTTT
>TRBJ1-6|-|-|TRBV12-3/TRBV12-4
CASSLGTYSPLHF
TGTGCCAGCAGTTTGGGGACCTATTCACCCCTCCACTTT
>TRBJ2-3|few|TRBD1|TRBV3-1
CASSQDKGAQRDTQYF
TGTGCCAGCAGCCAAGACAAGGGGGCGCAACGGGATACGCAGTATTTT
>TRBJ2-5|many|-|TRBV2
CASSYRTTPYQETQYF
TGTGCCAGCAGTTACCGGACAACACCCTACCAAGAGACCCAGTACTTC
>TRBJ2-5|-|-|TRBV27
CASSFSGFQETQYF
TGTGCCAGCAGTTTTAGCGGATTCCAAGAGACCCAGTACTTC
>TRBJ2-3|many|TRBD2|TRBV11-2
CASRLAASTDTQYF
TGTGCCAGCAGACTAGCGGCTAGCACAGATACGCAGTATTTT
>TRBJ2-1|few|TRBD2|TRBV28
CASSFTSGNNEQFF
TGTGCCAGCAGTTTCACTAGCGGAAACAATGAGCAGTTCTTC
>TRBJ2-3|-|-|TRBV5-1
CASRVVNTDTQYF
TGCGCCAGCAGAGTAGTCAACACAGATACGCAGTATTTT
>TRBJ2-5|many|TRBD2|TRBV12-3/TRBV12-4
CARNLRRLAGESETQYF
TGTGCCAGGAACCTACGAAGGCTAGCGGGAGAGTCAGAGACCCAGTACTTC
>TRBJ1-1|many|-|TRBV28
CASSPNDLGTEAFF
TGTGCCAGCAGCCCGAATGATTTAGGCACTGAAGCTTTCTTT
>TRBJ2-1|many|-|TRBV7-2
CASSSKYRSYNEQFF
TGTGCCAGCAGCTCCAAATACCGCTCCTACAATGAGCAGTTCTTC
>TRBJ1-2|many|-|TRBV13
CASSSPGARTYGYTF
TGTGCCAGCAGCTCTCCGGGGGCGAGAACCTATGGCTACACCTTC
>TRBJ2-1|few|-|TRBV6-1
CASSLVYLENEQFF
TGTGCCAGCAGCCTTGTGTATTTGGAAAATGAGCAGTTCTTC
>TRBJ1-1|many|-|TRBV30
CAWSLDTEAFF
TGTGCCTGGAGCCTAGACACTGAAGCTTTCTTT
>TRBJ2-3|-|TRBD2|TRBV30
CAWTKRRTSGRSSTDTQYF
TGTGCCTGGACCAAGAGGAGGACTAGCGGGAGGTCTAGCACAGATACGCAGTATTTT
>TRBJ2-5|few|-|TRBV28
CATITPGTFQETQYF
TGTGCCACAATAACACCCGGGACATTCCAAGAGACCCAGTACTTC
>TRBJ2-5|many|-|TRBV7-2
CASSLRPQGGGETQYF
TGTGCCAGCAGCTTACGGCCCCAGGGGGGCGGCGAGACCCAGTACTTC
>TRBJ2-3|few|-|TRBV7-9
CAVPGVGASTDTQYF
TGTGCCGTTCCCGGGGTAGGCGCCAGCACAGATACGCAGTATTTT
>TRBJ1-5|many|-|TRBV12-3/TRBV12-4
CASSLETYQPQHF
TGTGCCAGCAGTTTAGAGACTTATCAGCCCCAGCATTTT
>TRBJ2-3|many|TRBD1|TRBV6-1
CASSGGDSGPDTQYF
TGTGCCAGCAGTGGTGGGGACAGTGGACCAGATACGCAGTATTTT
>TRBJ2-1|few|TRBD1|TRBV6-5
CASSYPGDRVGNEQFF
TGTGCCAGCAGTTACCCCGGGGACAGGGTGGGGAATGAGCAGTTCTTC
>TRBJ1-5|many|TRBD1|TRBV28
CASSPPDRGHQPQHF
TGTGCCAGCAGTCCCCCGGACAGGGGGCATCAGCCCCAGCATTTT
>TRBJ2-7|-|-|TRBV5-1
CASKIAATYEQYF
TGCGCCAGCAAGATCGCAGCGACGTACGAGCAGTACTTC
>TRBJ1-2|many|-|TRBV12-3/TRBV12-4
CASSLTQANYGYTF
TGTGCCAGCAGCCTCACACAGGCCAACTATGGCTACACCTTC
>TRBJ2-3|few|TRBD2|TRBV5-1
CASSGGLVADTQYF
TGCGCCAGCAGCGGGGGACTAGTCGCAGATACGCAGTATTTT
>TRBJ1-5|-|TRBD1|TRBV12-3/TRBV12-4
CASSGPWGQGDQPQHF
TGTGCCAGCAGTGGCCCATGGGGACAGGGAGATCAGCCCCAGCATTTT
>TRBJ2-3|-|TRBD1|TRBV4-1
CASSQDTGQGTDTQYF
TGCGCCAGCAGCCAAGATACGGGACAGGGCACAGATACGCAGTATTTT
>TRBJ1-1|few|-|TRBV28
CASRNSQVYPEAFF
TGTGCCAGCAGAAACTCACAGGTTTACCCTGAAGCTTTCTTT
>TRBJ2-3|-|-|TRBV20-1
CSAIGDTQYF
TGCAGTGCTATCGGAGATACGCAGTATTTT
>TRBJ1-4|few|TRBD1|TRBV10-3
CAISEAGGDEKLFF
TGTGCCATCAGTGAGGCAGGGGGCGATGAAAAACTGTTTTTT